Included here is one T cell receptor (beta chain) sequence, with context. Antigen: not known. With 6 bases removed from V and 1 base from J, the gap between germline ends came to 8 bases. Germline V CDR1 and CDR2: MRHNA, SNTAGT. This CDR3 comprises 13 residues. The sample belongs to a study of T cell repertoires in aging, cancer and after chemotherapy. Study-wide findings and caveats: Loss of evenness, beyond lost richness, contributed to age-related TCR diversity decline in cancer patients. Compared with age-matched healthy donors, untreated hematological or solid cancer patients showed higher blood TCR clonality.

Amplification of TCR beta used genomic DNA extracted from peripheral blood. Multiplex touch-down PCR with TRB-A/B primers amplified rearranged V-D-J TRB sequences. TCRdb ran MiXCR on the multiplex PCR reads and lists one entry per CDR3 protein. This table has approximately 5,600 distinct CDR3 sequences, around a quarter appearing once. The chain couples TRBV6-4 to TRBJ2-3; D is undetermined. Sequencing was done on a sample of blood. The sequence came from a human donor in good health. The CDR3 DNA reads as TGTGCCAGCAGCCCCACTCGCACAGATACGCAGTATTTT. This gives the protein CASSPTRTDTQYF.